This is a list of T cell receptor beta chains from one sample in a study of post-analysis software for immune sequencing data. TCRdb reprocessed the PCR reads with MiXCR, giving one entry per CDR3 protein. The sample lists 380,000 or so distinct CDR3 sequences, approximately 33% occurring once. Sequencing input: blood. Source of these receptors: a girl aged 5 to 17 with multiple sclerosis. Each CDR3 is given with its conserved first and last residue. A D gene is named only where the DNA matches it firmly. Some rows have no size entry. The others give once, few or many, or a class for an expanded clone.

d_call | cdr3_length | j_call | v_call | clone_size | cdr3_aa | cdr3_nt
TRBD1 | 13 | TRBJ1-2 | TRBV7-9 | NA | CASNEGQGGGYTF | TGTGCCAGCAACGAGGGACAGGGGGGAGGCTACACCTTC
TRBD2 | 16 | TRBJ2-1 | TRBV5-1 | few | CASSPPSGAWGNEQFF | TGCGCCAGCAGCCCCCCTAGCGGGGCTTGGGGCAATGAGCAGTTCTTC
TRBD1 | 14 | TRBJ2-7 | TRBV5-1 | NA | CASSSPGQDYEQYF | TGCGCCAGCAGCTCCCCGGGACAGGACTACGAGCAGTACTTC
NA | 13 | TRBJ1-6 | TRBV27 | NA | CASGGRLNSPLHF | TGTGCCAGCGGGGGACGGTTAAATTCACCCCTCCACTTT
TRBD1 | 14 | TRBJ1-5 | TRBV20-1 | NA | CSARDRDGNQPQHF | TGCAGTGCTCGCGACAGGGACGGCAATCAGCCCCAGCATTTT
NA | 16 | TRBJ2-2 | TRBV4-1 | NA | CASSQVDTMNTGELFF | TGCGCCAGCAGCCAAGTAGACACCATGAACACCGGGGAGCTGTTTTTT
NA | 13 | TRBJ2-7 | TRBV5-6 | NA | CASNHRDHYEQYF | TGTGCCAGCAACCACAGAGATCACTACGAGCAGTACTTC
NA | 13 | TRBJ1-5 | TRBV12-3/TRBV12-4 | few | CASSFSGLQPQHF | TGTGCCAGCAGTTTTTCAGGGTTACAGCCCCAGCATTTT
NA | 13 | TRBJ2-5 | TRBV29-1 | NA | CSVDAPGLETQYF | TGCAGCGTCGACGCTCCAGGGTTAGAGACCCAGTACTTC
NA | 17 | TRBJ2-4 | TRBV2 | NA | CASSPGLRRLTKNIQYF | TGTGCCAGCAGCCCAGGACTCCGGCGGCTAACCAAAAACATTCAGTACTTC
NA | 15 | TRBJ2-3 | TRBV6-5 | few | CASSYRDPRTDTQYF | TGTGCCAGCAGTTACCGGGACCCACGCACAGATACGCAGTATTTT
TRBD1 | 16 | TRBJ2-7 | TRBV3-1 | NA | CASSRSGTGGWEEQYF | TGTGCCAGCAGCCGTTCCGGGACAGGGGGTTGGGAAGAGCAGTACTTC
TRBD1 | 14 | TRBJ2-7 | TRBV20-1 | once | CSASRDRANYEQYF | TGCAGTGCTAGCCGGGACAGGGCGAACTACGAGCAGTACTTC
NA | 12 | TRBJ2-5 | TRBV29-1 | few | CSAMKGRETQYF | TGCAGCGCAATGAAAGGGAGGGAGACCCAGTACTTC
NA | 17 | TRBJ1-2 | TRBV7-6 | few | CASSLALDGTQNYGYTF | TGTGCCAGCAGCTTAGCGCTCGACGGGACACAAAACTATGGCTACACCTTC
NA | 14 | TRBJ2-7 | TRBV7-9 | NA | CASSRPGNEHEQYF | TGTGCCAGCAGCCGACCGGGGAATGAGCACGAGCAGTACTTC
NA | 12 | TRBJ2-7 | TRBV6-6 | few | CASKGDSYEQYF | TGTGCCAGCAAGGGTGACTCCTACGAGCAGTACTTC
NA | 14 | TRBJ2-7 | TRBV18 | few | CASSPQGGFYEQYF | TGTGCCAGCTCACCACAGGGTGGTTTCTACGAGCAGTACTTC
NA | 15 | TRBJ1-6 | TRBV5-5 | few | CASSIQTLYNSPLHF | TGTGCCAGCAGCATTCAGACCCTCTATAATTCACCCCTCCACTTT
TRBD1 | 13 | TRBJ1-1 | TRBV7-6 | NA | CASSPRDRPYAFF | TGTGCCAGCAGCCCCCGGGACAGGCCCTATGCTTTCTTT
NA | 16 | TRBJ1-3 | TRBV10-3 | NA | CAISEGASSSGNTIYF | TGTGCCATCAGTGAGGGAGCAAGTAGCTCTGGAAACACCATATATTTT
NA | 16 | TRBJ2-1 | TRBV20-1 | many | CSAPSWERGSYNEQFF | TGCAGTGCCCCCTCCTGGGAACGGGGATCCTACAATGAGCAGTTCTTC
TRBD2 | 15 | TRBJ2-5 | TRBV7-3 | NA | CASSPRSGGQETQYF | TGTGCCAGCAGCCCACGTAGCGGGGGGCAAGAGACCCAGTACTTC
TRBD1 | 16 | TRBJ2-2 | TRBV6-2/TRBV6-3 | few | CASSLRTGANTGELFF | TGTGCCAGCAGTCTTCGGACAGGCGCGAACACCGGGGAGCTGTTTTTT
TRBD2 | 16 | TRBJ2-1 | TRBV5-1 | many | CASSTLAGGPPGEQFF | TGCGCCAGCAGCACTCTAGCGGGGGGGCCCCCGGGGGAGCAGTTCTTC
TRBD1 | 14 | TRBJ2-1 | TRBV15 | few | CATSRDRATYEQFF | TGTGCCACCAGCAGGGACAGGGCTACCTACGAGCAGTTCTTC
NA | 15 | TRBJ1-5 | TRBV28 | NA | CASRMGHLLNQPQHF | TGTGCCAGCAGAATGGGACATTTACTCAATCAGCCCCAGCATTTT
NA | 13 | TRBJ1-2 | TRBV12-3/TRBV12-4 | NA | CASARLGARSYTF | TGTGCCAGCGCCCGTCTCGGGGCGAGGAGCTACACCTTC
TRBD1 | 12 | TRBJ1-2 | TRBV20-1 | NA | CSARTGIYGYTF | TGCAGTGCTAGGACAGGGATCTATGGCTACACCTTC
NA | 13 | TRBJ1-1 | TRBV5-1 | few | CASSSNRGEEAFF | TGCGCCAGCAGCTCTAATCGGGGGGAGGAAGCTTTCTTT
TRBD2 | 17 | TRBJ2-1 | TRBV4-1 | many | CASSQVNMGLDVGEQFF | TGCGCCAGCAGCCAAGTAAATATGGGACTAGACGTAGGTGAGCAGTTCTTC
NA | 16 | TRBJ2-1 | TRBV12-3/TRBV12-4 | few | CASSLGEWGVPHEQFF | TGTGCCAGCAGTTTAGGAGAGTGGGGGGTCCCCCATGAGCAGTTCTTC
NA | 16 | TRBJ1-2 | TRBV7-9 | NA | CASSLGQRGPSYGYTF | TGTGCCAGCAGCTTAGGTCAGAGGGGCCCGAGCTATGGCTACACCTTC
NA | 13 | TRBJ1-1 | TRBV3-1 | NA | CASSPAPNTEAFF | TGTGCCAGCAGCCCGGCCCCGAACACTGAAGCTTTCTTT
TRBD1 | 14 | TRBJ1-1 | TRBV5-1 | few | CASSRVEAGGEAFF | TGCGCCAGCAGCCGGGTAGAGGCAGGGGGTGAAGCTTTCTTT
TRBD1 | 15 | TRBJ2-1 | TRBV10-3 | NA | CAISESTGAGGEQFF | TGTGCCATCAGTGAGTCGACCGGGGCAGGGGGTGAGCAGTTCTTC
NA | 12 | TRBJ2-7 | TRBV20-1 | NA | CSADRVGGEQYF | TGCAGTGCCGACAGGGTGGGAGGCGAGCAGTACTTC
TRBD1 | 16 | TRBJ1-2 | TRBV28 | NA | CASSSGTGDSNYGYTF | TGTGCCAGCAGTTCCGGGACAGGCGATAGTAACTATGGCTACACCTTC
TRBD1 | 16 | TRBJ1-6 | TRBV20-1 | few | CSARETGVSYNSPLHF | TGCAGTGCTAGGGAAACAGGGGTCTCCTATAATTCACCCCTCCACTTT
NA | 12 | TRBJ1-1 | TRBV29-1 | once | CSVGFTGTEAFF | TGCAGCGTTGGATTCACGGGAACTGAAGCTTTCTTT
NA | 15 | TRBJ2-7 | TRBV5-4 | few | CASSYSSEGPYEQYF | TGTGCCAGCAGCTATTCTAGCGAGGGCCCCTACGAGCAGTACTTC
TRBD2 | 15 | TRBJ2-1 | TRBV2 | NA | CASRPTSGGQDEQFF | TGTGCCAGCAGGCCGACTAGCGGGGGGCAGGATGAGCAGTTCTTC
NA | 14 | TRBJ2-4 | TRBV29-1 | NA | CSVTAQGTKNIQYF | TGCAGCGTTACAGCCCAGGGGACCAAAAACATTCAGTACTTC
NA | 14 | TRBJ1-1 | TRBV12-3/TRBV12-4 | once | CASSFRDLTTEAFF | TGTGCCAGCAGTTTCAGGGACCTTACCACTGAAGCTTTCTTT
NA | 15 | TRBJ2-7 | TRBV4-2 | NA | CASSQDPGPSYEQYF | TGTGCCAGCAGCCAAGATCCGGGACCATCATACGAGCAGTACTTC
NA | 13 | TRBJ2-1 | TRBV7-2 | NA | CASGVERDHEQFF | TGTGCCAGCGGTGTGGAAAGGGATCATGAGCAGTTCTTC
TRBD2 | 16 | TRBJ2-1 | TRBV7-2 | few | CASSFDGTSGYNEQFF | TGTGCCAGCAGCTTTGACGGGACTAGCGGATACAATGAGCAGTTCTTC
TRBD2 | 16 | TRBJ2-5 | TRBV7-9 | NA | CASSLATQGLWETQYF | TGTGCCAGCAGCTTAGCGACGCAGGGACTATGGGAGACCCAGTACTTC
TRBD1 | 16 | TRBJ2-1 | TRBV2 | NA | CASRGEGTGSFHEQFF | TGTGCGAGCAGGGGAGAAGGGACAGGGAGTTTCCATGAGCAGTTCTTC